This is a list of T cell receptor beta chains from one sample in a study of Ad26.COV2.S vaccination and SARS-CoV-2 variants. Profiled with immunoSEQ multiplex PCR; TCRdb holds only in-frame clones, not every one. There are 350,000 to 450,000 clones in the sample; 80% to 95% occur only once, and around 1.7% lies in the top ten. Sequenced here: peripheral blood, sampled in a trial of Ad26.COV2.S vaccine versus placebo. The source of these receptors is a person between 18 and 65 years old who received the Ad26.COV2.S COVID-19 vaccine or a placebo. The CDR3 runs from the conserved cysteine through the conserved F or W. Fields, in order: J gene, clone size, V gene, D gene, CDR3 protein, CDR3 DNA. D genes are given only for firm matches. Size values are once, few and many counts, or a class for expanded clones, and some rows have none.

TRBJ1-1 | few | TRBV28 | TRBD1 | CASAGRTGMNTEAFF | TGTGCCAGCGCCGGTAGGACAGGCATGAACACTGAAGCTTTCTTT
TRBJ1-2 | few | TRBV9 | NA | CASSVDEAPNYGYTF | TGTGCCAGCAGCGTAGATGAGGCGCCTAACTATGGCTACACCTTC
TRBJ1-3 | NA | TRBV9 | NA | CASSVTGNSGNTIYF | TGTGCCAGCAGCGTAACAGGCAACTCTGGAAACACCATATATTTT
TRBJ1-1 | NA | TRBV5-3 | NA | CARSLFPGNTEAFF | TGTGCCAGAAGCTTGTTTCCAGGGAACACTGAAGCTTTCTTT
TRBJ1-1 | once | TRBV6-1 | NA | CASSEVSGAAEAFF | TGTGCCAGCAGTGAAGTATCAGGGGCCGCTGAAGCTTTCTTT
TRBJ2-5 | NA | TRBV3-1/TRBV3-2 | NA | CASSQGQETQYF | TGTGCCAGCAGCCAAGGCCAAGAGACCCAGTACTTC
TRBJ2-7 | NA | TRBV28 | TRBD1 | CASREGDREAHEQYF | TGTGCCAGCAGGGAAGGGGACAGGGAAGCCCACGAGCAGTACTTC
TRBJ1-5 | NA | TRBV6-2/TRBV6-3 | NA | CASSYSGDQPQHF | TGTGCCAGCAGTTACTCAGGCGATCAGCCCCAGCATTTT
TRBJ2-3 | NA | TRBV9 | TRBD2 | CASSVPTTSGSTDTQYF | TGTGCCAGCAGCGTCCCAACGACTAGCGGTAGCACAGATACGCAGTATTTT
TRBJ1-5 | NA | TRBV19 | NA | CASSSWPAFNQPQHF | TGTGCCAGTAGTTCCTGGCCCGCATTCAATCAGCCCCAGCATTTT
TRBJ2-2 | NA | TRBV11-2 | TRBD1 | CASTRDRVVGELFF | TGTGCCAGCACCAGGGACAGGGTGGTCGGGGAGCTGTTTTTT
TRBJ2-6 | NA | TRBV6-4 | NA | CASSDGGSGANVLTF | TGTGCCAGCAGTGACGGCGGCTCTGGGGCCAACGTCCTGACTTTC
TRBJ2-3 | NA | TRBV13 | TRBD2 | CASSPGPSGGADTQYF | TGTGCCAGCAGCCCCGGACCTAGCGGGGGGGCGGATACGCAGTATTTT
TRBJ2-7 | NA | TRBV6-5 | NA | CASSYKNFYEQYF | TGTGCCAGCAGTTACAAGAATTTCTACGAGCAGTACTTC
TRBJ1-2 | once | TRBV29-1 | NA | CSAGRGLGGYTF | TGCAGCGCCGGGCGGGGTCTCGGAGGCTACACCTTC
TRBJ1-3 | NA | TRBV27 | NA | CASSFGAGFGNTIYF | TGTGCCAGCAGTTTTGGGGCAGGGTTTGGAAACACCATATATTTT
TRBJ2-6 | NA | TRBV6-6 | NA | CASRIPRSGANVLTF | TGTGCCAGCAGGATCCCCCGCTCTGGGGCCAACGTCCTGACTTTC
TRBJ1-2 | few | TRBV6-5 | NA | CASSYGGGRKDGYTF | TGTGCCAGCAGTTACGGAGGGGGGAGGAAGGATGGCTACACCTTC
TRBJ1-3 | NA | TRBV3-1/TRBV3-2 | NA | CASSQLSGTIYF | TGTGCCAGCAGCCAACTTAGTGGCACCATATATTTT
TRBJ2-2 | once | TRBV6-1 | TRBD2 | CASSEAPRASGNTGELFF | TGTGCCAGCAGTGAAGCGCCCCGGGCTAGCGGAAACACCGGGGAGCTGTTTTTT
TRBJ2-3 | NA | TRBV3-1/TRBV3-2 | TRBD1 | CASSQDRQGVATDTQYF | TGTGCCAGCAGCCAAGACAGGCAGGGGGTGGCCACAGATACGCAGTATTTT
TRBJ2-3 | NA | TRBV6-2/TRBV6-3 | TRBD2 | CASSLTSGAPADTQYF | TGTGCCAGCAGTCTGACTAGCGGGGCCCCAGCAGATACGCAGTATTTT
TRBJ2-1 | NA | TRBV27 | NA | CASSYSSVYNEQFF | TGTGCCAGCAGTTATTCTAGCGTATACAATGAGCAGTTCTTC
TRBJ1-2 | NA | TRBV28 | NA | CASSKGRDDYGYTF | TGTGCCAGCTCCAAAGGGAGGGACGACTATGGCTACACCTTC
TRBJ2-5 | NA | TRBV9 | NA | CASSPHPGAQYF | TGTGCCAGCAGCCCCCATCCCGGGGCCCAGTACTTC
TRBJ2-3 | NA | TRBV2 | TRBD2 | CASSEPTNGGGTDTQYF | TGTGCCAGCAGTGAACCCACCAATGGGGGGGGCACAGATACGCAGTATTTT
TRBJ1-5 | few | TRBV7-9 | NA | CASSLNSNQPQHF | TGTGCCAGCAGCTTAAATAGCAATCAGCCCCAGCATTTT
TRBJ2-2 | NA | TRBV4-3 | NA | CASSHYPGGRVGELFF | TGCGCCAGCAGCCACTACCCAGGAGGTCGCGTCGGGGAGCTGTTTTTT
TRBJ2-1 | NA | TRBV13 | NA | CASSLRSGWANEQFF | TGTGCCAGCAGCCTCCGGAGCGGTTGGGCTAATGAGCAGTTCTTC
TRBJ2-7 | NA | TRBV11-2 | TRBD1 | CASRRPGQGGKYSGYEQYF | TGTGCCAGCAGGCGGCCGGGACAGGGGGGGAAGTATAGTGGGTACGAGCAGTACTTC
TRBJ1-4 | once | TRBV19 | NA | CASRSRSTNEKLFF | TGTGCCAGTAGGAGCCGATCAACTAATGAAAAACTGTTTTTT
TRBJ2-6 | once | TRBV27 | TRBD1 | CASSPGQGVSGANVLTF | TGTGCCAGCAGTCCTGGACAGGGCGTTTCTGGGGCCAACGTCCTGACTTTC
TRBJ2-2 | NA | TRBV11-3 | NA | CASSHDGRNTGELFF | TGTGCCAGCAGCCATGACGGCAGAAACACCGGGGAGCTGTTTTTT
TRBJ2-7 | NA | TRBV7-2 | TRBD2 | CASSWNSGGGYEQYF | TGTGCCAGCAGCTGGAACAGCGGGGGGGGTTACGAGCAGTACTTC
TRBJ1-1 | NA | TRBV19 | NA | CASSPRGGTEAFF | TGTGCCAGTTCCCCCAGGGGCGGCACTGAAGCTTTCTTT
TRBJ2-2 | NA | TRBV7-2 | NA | CASSKLAGASTGELFF | TGTGCCAGCAGCAAGTTGGCGGGGGCCTCCACCGGGGAGCTGTTTTTT
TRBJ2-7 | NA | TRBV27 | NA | CASSRQVTVYEQYF | TGTGCCAGCAGTCGACAGGTAACAGTCTACGAGCAGTACTTC
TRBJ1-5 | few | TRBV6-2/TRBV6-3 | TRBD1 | CASSYGRSGQGLYSNQPQHF | TGTGCCAGCAGTTACGGTCGTTCGGGACAGGGGTTATATAGCAATCAGCCCCAGCATTTT
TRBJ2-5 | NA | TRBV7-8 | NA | CASSSYSLGSVTQYF | TGTGCCAGCAGCTCCTACTCTTTGGGAAGCGTAACCCAGTACTTC
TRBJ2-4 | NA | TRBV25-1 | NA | CASTRDQGNIQYF | TGTGCCAGCACGAGAGATCAGGGGAACATTCAGTACTTC
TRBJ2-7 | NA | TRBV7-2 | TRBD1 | CASSWGQPYEQYF | TGTGCCAGCAGCTGGGGACAGCCCTACGAGCAGTACTTC
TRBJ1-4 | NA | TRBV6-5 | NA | CASSYWRGSTNEKLFF | TGTGCCAGCAGTTACTGGAGGGGCTCCACTAATGAAAAACTGTTTTTT
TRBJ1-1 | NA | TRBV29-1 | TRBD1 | CSVDRNSNTEAFF | TGCAGCGTGGACAGGAATTCGAACACTGAAGCTTTCTTT
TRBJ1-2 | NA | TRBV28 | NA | CASSSATGDYGYTF | TGTGCCAGCAGTTCCGCGACCGGAGACTATGGCTACACCTTC
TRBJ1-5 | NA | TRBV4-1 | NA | CASSPQGIQPQHF | TGCGCCAGCAGCCCCCAGGGGATTCAGCCCCAGCATTTT